This T cell receptor beta chain is drawn from a study of cytomegalovirus exposure and HLA in healthy donors. Overall study: A data release that came early held roughly 85 million unique TCRs from HLA-typed donors. Study outcomes and limitations: About 87% or about 30% of the time was how often most TCR beta V segments were productive, according to an earlier analysis.

V shed 8 bases and J shed 2 bases, with 9 bases lying between them. The CDR3 contains 12 residues. Germline V lookup: CDR1 MDHEN, CDR2 SYDVKM. Comments on this clone: Its cognate antigen is unknown.

13 Jbeta primers and 60 Vbeta primers were used for the PCR. Using immunoSEQ multiplex PCR, the repertoire was profiled, and TCRdb retains in-frame clones only, with some absent. Of approximately 160,000 clones in the sample, around 79% are singletons; the top ten hold around 5.4%. This clonotype originated in a man younger than 45 in good health and CMV-seropositive. This sequence joins TRBV28 and TRBJ1-2; weak D call: TRBD1 (6 bases). Input material: PBMCs. CDR3 loop: CASETGNYGYTF. DNA for the CDR3: TGTGCCAGCGAGACAGGCAACTATGGCTACACCTTC.